This entry lists 27 T cell receptor beta chains sequenced from one sample in a study of molecular identifiers for immune sequencing clone quantification. Using its own MiXCR run on the PCR reads, TCRdb lists one record per CDR3 protein. The table has more than 550,000 distinct CDR3 sequences, less than 30% seen once. Material for sequencing was naive CD8+ T cells from blood, with Jurkat cell RNA spiked in. Sample subset: FACS-sorted CD8+CD4-CCR7+CD45RA+ naive T cells. These receptors all stem from a human donor in good health. Some libraries in this study had Jurkat cell RNA spiked in.

Only a few counts were recorded for this clonotype. The V gene is TRBV4-3, the J gene TRBJ1-3; D unresolved. CDR1 is LGHNA and CDR2 is YSLEER in the germline V gene. This CDR3 contains 17 residues. Trimming removed 0 bases from V and 1 base from J, with 13 bases in between. The CDR3 DNA reads TGCGCCAGCAGCCAAGATCGGGCGCTGGGGTCTGGAAACACCATATATTTT. Amino acid sequence: CASSQDRALGSGNTIYF.

The J gene is TRBJ1-2, the V gene TRBV5-6; weak D call: TRBD1 (5 bases). Trimming stripped 4 bases from V and 2 bases from J, with 15 bases between. CDR1 is SGHDT and CDR2 is YYEEEE in the germline V gene. The CDR3 covers 15 residues. CDR3 sequence reads: CASSPGGRVNYGYTF. In nucleotides, the CDR3 is TGTGCCAGCAGCCCGGGGGGACGTGTAAACTATGGCTACACCTTC.

This clonotype was observed at least ten times. V gene TRBV7-6 combines with J gene TRBJ1-1; 8 bases match TRBD1. V dropped 0 bases and J dropped 3; count of bases not matched to a gene: 3. The CDR3 contains 15 residues. The germline V gene has CDR1 SGHVS and CDR2 FNYEAQ. This chain's CDR3 is CASSLADRGDTEAFF. The DNA of the CDR3 is TGTGCCAGCAGCTTAGCCGACAGGGGCGACACTGAAGCTTTCTTT.

This rearrangement joins TRBV5-5 to TRBJ1-4; 11 bases are a match to TRBD1. The CDR3 extends over 18 amino acids. The J segment lost 8 bases and the V segment lost 4 bases, leaving 16 bases of the junction unmatched. Germline CDR1 is SGHKS and CDR2 is YYEKEE (reference sequence). CDR3 protein: CASSLGTGGPTMREKLFF. The CDR3 DNA sequence: TGTGCCAGCAGCCTCGGGACAGGGGGACCCACAATGCGAGAAAAACTGTTTTTT.

With regard to this clonotype: A much larger clone lies a single base off, so this may be a read error. The J gene is TRBJ1-1, the V gene TRBV7-9; D gene ambiguous. Germline CDR1 reads SEHNR; CDR2 reads FQNEAQ (reference sequence). V lost 1 base, J lost 4 bases, and 10 bases lay in between. This CDR3 comprises 14 residues. This chain's CDR3 is CASSLDVAVTEAFF. CDR3 bases: TGTGCCAGCAGCTTAGACGTAGCGGTCACTGAAGCTTTCTTT.

Worth noting for this clonotype: This may be a read error: a much more frequent sequence differs by one nucleotide. The chain recombines TRBV7-9 with TRBJ1-1, with D unresolved. The CDR3 length is 13 residues. Germline CDR1 is SEHNR and CDR2 is FQNEAQ (reference sequence). For the CDR3, the DNA is TGTGCCAGCGTGGTCTGGGATGACACTGAAGCTTACTTT. It specifies CASVVWDDTEAYF.

Turning to this clonotype: A much bigger clone sits one base away, suggesting this may be a read error. The J gene is TRBJ1-1, the V gene TRBV12-3 or TRBV12-4; possible D gene TRBD1, 5 bases. The CDR3 length is 15 residues. CDR3 sequence (DNA): TGTGCCAGCAGTTTCAGGGATGGATTGAACGCTGAAGCTTTCTTT. This codes for CASSFRDGLNAEAFF.

Note on this clonotype: The conserved final phenylalanine or tryptophan is absent from the CDR3, which likely points to a read error. The V call is TRBV30, the J call TRBJ2-2, with 7 bases matching TRBD2. The germline CDR1 and CDR2 sequences are GTSNPN and SVGIG (reference sequence). This CDR3 has 14 amino acids. V lost 8 bases to trimming and J lost 5 bases; unmatched junction nucleotides: 11. Here the CDR3 reads CAGLGGVSTGELFL. Here the CDR3 DNA reads TGTGCCGGCTTGGGGGGGGTGTCTACCGGGGAGCTGTTTCTT.

This clonotype was counted ten times or more. The V and J genes are TRBV20-1 and TRBJ2-5; D ambiguous. The CDR3 spans 12 residues. V was pared by 5 bases and J by 5 bases, with 12 bases between. Germline V gene sequence: CDR1 DFQATT, CDR2 SNEGSKA (reference sequence). The CDR3 DNA sequence: TGCAGTGCTCCCTTAAGGCCGGAGACCCAGTACTTC. Its protein is CSAPLRPETQYF.

This clonotype appeared a few times. CDR3 sequence reads: CASSFLQGAGGYTF. The CDR3 DNA reads TGTGCCAGCAGTTTTCTACAGGGGGCAGGCGGCTACACCTTC. V is TRBV27 and J is TRBJ1-2, with TRBD1 matching over 9 bases. CDR1 MNHEY and CDR2 SMNVEV come from the germline V gene (reference sequence). V trimming: 3 bases; J trimming: 8 bases; junction bases outside the gene matches: 7. This CDR3 comprises 14 residues.

Comment on this clonotype: A much larger clone is a single base away; this may be a read error. The chain carries TRBV27 and TRBJ2-3, with 7 bases matching TRBD2. Germline values: CDR1 MNHEY, CDR2 SMNVEV (reference sequence). The CDR3 covers 14 residues. The CDR3: CTSRELTSPDTQYF. In DNA, the CDR3 is TGTACCAGCAGGGAACTGACTAGCCCAGATACGCAGTATTTT.

This clonotype was picked up many times. The chain employs TRBV11-3 and TRBJ2-3; D gene uncertain. Looked up from germline, CDR1 is SGHNT and CDR2 is YENEEA. The length of the CDR3 is 12 residues. The V end lost 5 bases, the J end lost 5 bases, and 8 bases lay between the germline ends. The CDR3 nucleotides read TGTGCCAGCAGCGCCCCCGGAGATACGCAGTATTTT. Protein sequence: CASSAPGDTQYF.

This clonotype was counted between two and nine times. V gene TRBV25-1 combines with J gene TRBJ2-5, with 12 bases identical to TRBD2. The CDR3 loop spans 15 amino acids. The junction had 5 bases not matched to a gene; V was cut back by 5 bases and J by 4 bases. Germline CDR1 and CDR2: MGHDK and SYGVNS. The CDR3 region is CASSLAGGAGETQYF. CDR3 bases: TGTGCCAGCAGTCTAGCGGGGGGGGCCGGAGAGACCCAGTACTTC. Full variable domain (outside the CDR3, taken from reference TRBV25-1 and TRBJ2-5): EADIYQTPRYLVIGTGKKITLECSQTMGHDKMYWYQQDPGMELHLIHYSYGVNSTEKGDLSSESTVSRIRTEHFPLTLESARPSHTSQYLCASSLAGGAGETQYFGPGTRLLVL.

CDR3 in DNA: TGTGCCAGCAGCGGTGAGGGGCGGGCTCAAGAGACCCAGTACTTC. Its protein product is CASSGEGRAQETQYF. The rearrangement uses TRBV9 and TRBJ2-5; TRBD1 or TRBD2 may be the D gene (5 bases each). The V end was cut by 3 bases, the J end by 2 bases, with 14 bases between. The CDR3 extends over 15 amino acids. CDR1 and CDR2 (germline): SGDLS, YYNGEE.

As to this clonotype: A read error may explain this, as a much larger clone is one base away. This chain connects TRBV14 to TRBJ2-5, with a possible D match to TRBD2 (6 bases). This CDR3 has 17 amino acids. Germline V gene sequence: CDR1 SGHDN, CDR2 FVKESK. V lost 0 bases and J 1 base, leaving 15 bases between the germline ends. CDR3 coding DNA: TGTGCCAGCAGCCAAGAATACCGGCGGGGCCGCCAAGAGACCCAGTACTTC. Protein product: CASSQEYRRGRQETQYF.

A word on this clonotype: A read error is possible here, since a much larger clone lies one base away. The gene calls are TRBV9 and TRBJ1-5; TRBD1 is a possible D gene (5 bases). The CDR3 consists of 14 residues. CDR1 and CDR2 from the germline V gene are SGDLS and YYNGEE. This CDR3 reads CASSAEGINSPRHF. As DNA, the CDR3 is TGTGCCAGCAGTGCAGAGGGGATCAATTCGCCCCGGCATTTT.

This clonotype was counted at least ten times. This chain links TRBV10-3 with TRBJ2-6, with 11 bases identical to TRBD2. This CDR3 has 16 residues. Per germline, CDR1 ENHRY and CDR2 SYGVKD. Germline trimming cut 6 bases from V and 1 base from J; bases unmatched to any gene: 2. CDR3 amino acids: CAISASGRSGANVLTF. DNA of the CDR3: TGTGCCATCAGCGCTAGCGGGAGGTCTGGGGCCAACGTCCTGACTTTC.

As regards this clonotype: A read error may be the cause here, since a much bigger clone is one base away. V gene TRBV28 combines with J gene TRBJ1-5; D not certain. The CDR3 is made up of 14 amino acids. CDR1 is MDHEN and CDR2 is SYDVKM in the germline V gene. The V end lost 8 bases, the J end lost 4 bases, and 15 bases lay between the germline ends. In DNA form, the CDR3 reads TGTGCCAGCGGTATATTTACGGAGAATCAGCCCCAGCATTTT. This encodes CASGIFTENQPQHF.

This clonotype was seen more than once but under ten times. The gene calls are TRBV6-5 and TRBJ1-1; D is possibly TRBD1 (5 bases). The CDR3 spans 14 residues. The germline V gene encodes CDR1 MNHEY and CDR2 SVGAGI. Trimming took off 5 bases at V and 0 bases at J, with 10 bases between the two ends. The chain's CDR3 is CASSRGHMNTEAFF. DNA of the CDR3: TGTGCCAGCAGTCGAGGACATATGAACACTGAAGCTTTCTTT.

This clonotype was counted only a few times. The V call is TRBV29-1, the J call TRBJ2-7; no clear D. The CDR3 is 13 amino acids. V was cut by 4 bases and J by 3 bases, with 13 bases left in between. Germline-derived CDR1 and CDR2 are SQVTM and ANQGSEA. The CDR3 DNA follows: TGCAGCGTTGTTTATACACAAAACTACGAGCAGTACTTC. It codes for CSVVYTQNYEQYF.

Remarks on this clonotype: With a much larger clone just one base away, this may be a read error. Because it lacks the conserved phenylalanine or tryptophan at the end, this CDR3 is likely a read error. The J gene is TRBJ2-3, the V gene TRBV5-3; D remains ambiguous. TRBV5-3 is flagged as an ORF with uncertain function. V lost 8 bases and J 4 bases, leaving 14 bases between the germline ends. This CDR3 has 13 amino acids. The CDR3 is CASSLLPPDTQYL. The CDR3 DNA follows: TGTGCCAGCAGCCTTCTACCACCAGATACGCAGTATCTT.

The V gene is TRBV4-3, the J gene TRBJ2-5; D gene ambiguous. This CDR3 contains 15 residues. Trimming removed 0 bases at V and 5 bases at J, with 13 bases between. Per the germline V gene, CDR1 is LGHNA and CDR2 is YSLEER. The CDR3 DNA reads TGCGCCAGCAGCCAAGATTGGATAGTCCGTGAGACCCAGTACTTC. Protein: CASSQDWIVRETQYF.

This clonotype was detected ten times or more. The V call is TRBV12-3 or TRBV12-4, the J call TRBJ2-6, with a weak D call TRBD2 (5 bases). Trimming cost V 5 bases and J 0 bases, with 17 bases left between them. CDR3 size: 18 residues. CDR3 sequence: CASSPGVILSSGANVLTF. The CDR3 coding sequence is TGTGCCAGCAGTCCCGGGGTGATTCTGAGCTCTGGGGCCAACGTCCTGACTTTC.

CDR3 amino acids: CASSQETGVLHHTIYF. The CDR3 nucleotides read TGCGCCAGCAGCCAGGAAACAGGGGTACTCCACCACACCATATATTTT. The V gene is TRBV4-1, the J gene TRBJ1-3; 7 bases agree with TRBD1. The CDR3 has 16 amino acids. Germline V CDR1 and CDR2: MGHRA, YSYEKL. Trimming removed 3 bases from V and 8 bases from J; junction bases left unmatched: 13.

This clonotype was detected once. A much larger clone is a single base away; this may be a read error. This sequence joins TRBV27 and TRBJ2-2; TRBD1 matches at 11 bases. This CDR3 region has 15 residues. In germline, CDR1 is MNHEY, CDR2 SMNVEV (reference sequence). V lost 5 bases to trimming and J lost 5 bases; unmatched junction nucleotides: 4. The CDR3 region has the DNA TGTGCCAGCAGTACCGGGACAGGGGGTACCGGGGAGCTGTTTTTT. This translates into CASSTGTGGTGELFF.

In this sample, this clonotype turned up once. Lacking the conserved final phenylalanine or tryptophan, this CDR3 likely reflects a read error. The chain has TRBV19 and TRBJ2-7; 10 bases are a match to TRBD1. Per germline, CDR1 LNHDA and CDR2 SQIVND (reference sequence). The CDR3 has 15 residues. The J segment lost 2 bases and the V segment lost 4 bases, leaving 5 bases of the junction unmatched. CDR3 protein: CASSNAGQGPYEQYY. CDR3 in DNA: TGTGCCAGTAGTAATGCGGGACAGGGGCCCTACGAGCAGTACTAC.

This clonotype has just a few counts. The chain employs TRBV10-2 and TRBJ2-5; TRBD2 matches 7 bases. CDR3 length: 15 residues. CDR1 and CDR2 from the germline V gene are WSHSY and SAAADI. V shed 5 bases, J shed 7 bases, and the junction held 13 bases outside the gene matches. CDR3 region: CASSSPGLTDGTQYF. The CDR3 nucleotides read TGCGCCAGCAGTTCCCCGGGACTAACCGATGGGACCCAGTACTTC.